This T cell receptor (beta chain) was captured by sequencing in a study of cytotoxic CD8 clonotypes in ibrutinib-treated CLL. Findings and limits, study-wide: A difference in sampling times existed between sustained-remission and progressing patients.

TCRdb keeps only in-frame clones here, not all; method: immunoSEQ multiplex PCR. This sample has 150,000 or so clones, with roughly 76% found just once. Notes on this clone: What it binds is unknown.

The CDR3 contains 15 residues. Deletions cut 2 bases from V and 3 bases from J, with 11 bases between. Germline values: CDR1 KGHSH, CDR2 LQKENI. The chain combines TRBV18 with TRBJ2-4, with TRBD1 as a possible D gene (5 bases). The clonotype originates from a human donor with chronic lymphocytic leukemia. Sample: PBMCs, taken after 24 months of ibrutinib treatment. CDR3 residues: CASSPAWTLKNIQYF. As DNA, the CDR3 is TGTGCCAGCTCACCAGCTTGGACACTCAAAAACATTCAGTACTTC.